Detailed here is one T cell receptor (beta chain). The antigen remains unidentified. The data derive from a study of radiotherapy plus CTLA-4 blockade in lung cancer. In the study overall: Objective responses were seen in about a sixth of patients, disease control in 31%. General study findings and limits: After radiotherapy and ipilimumab, tumor-derived clones expanded in peripheral blood.

The CDR3 has 13 residues. Per the germline V gene, CDR1 is MDHEN and CDR2 is SYDVKM. V was cut by 7 bases and J by 4 bases, with 13 bases left in between. Profiling relied on immunoSEQ multiplex PCR, and the TCRdb table lists in-frame clones only, not all of them. The sample yields approximately 95,000 clones, around 83% seen once. This sample comprised peripheral blood, obtained from a patient treated with radiotherapy plus ipilimumab. The receptor's source is a human donor with non-small cell lung cancer who had a partial response to radiotherapy plus ipilimumab. This sequence joins TRBV28 and TRBJ1-2; maybe TRBD1 (5 bases). The CDR3 loop reads CASTGREGYGYTF. The CDR3 nucleotides are TGTGCCAGCACCGGCAGGGAGGGCTATGGCTACACCTTC.